This T cell receptor (beta chain) was sequenced during a study of T cell responses to AZD1222 COVID-19 vaccine (dated by TCRdb to the early 2020s). The study in broad terms: AZD1222 recipients whose second dose came at about 4 weeks and those whose second dose came at about 12 weeks were combined into one group, since spike-specific TCR depth and breadth did not differ between the two schedules. TCR sequencing covered 233 trial participants: around 210 given two doses of AZD1222 and around 25 given two doses of MenACWY control vaccine. Trial participants were enrolled by age into 18-55, 56-69 and 70-plus year subgroups, with approximately 160, 26 and 62 TCR-sequenced participants respectively. What the study reported, not specific to this receptor: Conclusions about previously exposed vaccinees are limited, since just a handful of AZD1222 recipients were seropositive for SARS-CoV-2 at baseline. CD4 TCRs associated with the vaccine covered the entire spike protein, and the dominant responses were in regions 160-218 and 743-854. Epitopes outside the regions mutated in the B.1.351 and B.1.1.7 variants were reportedly recognized by nearly half of the unique spike-specific TCRs. Because no day 14 peak-response samples were available, repertoires were characterized only after the peak T cell response. The 56-69-year group was small, and its depth increase did not reach significance, likely because of low power. Spike-specific TCR breadth and depth rose significantly after two AZD1222 doses compared with day 0 and with MenACWY recipients. Participants were mostly white British and included more females than males, and it was suggested by the authors that clonal diversity may have been underestimated.

The CDR3 regions of human TCRbeta chains were analyzed by immunosequencing. Per the original workflow: TCRs in the repertoires were matched against a reference library of SARS-CoV-2-specific TCRs that had been generated with the MIRA antigen-specificity platform. Breadth was defined as the fraction of unique TCRs that were SARS-CoV-2-associated. Depth was defined as the fraction of total T cells that were SARS-CoV-2-associated. Using the MIRA data, each spike-specific TCR was mapped to the spike region that the TCR reacts to and placed in a CD4 or CD8 class. Log10-transformed breadth and depth values were compared by one-way ANOVA with Sidak's multiple comparisons tests. In TCRdb, the immuneACCESS table is reduced to in-frame sequences with V and J assigned. These tables do not hold every clone; where another copy was compared, an unresolved V gene accounts for under half, and the others remain unexplained. That table gives V, J and clone size, and the DNA gave D and trimming. Here the sample has 100,000 to 150,000 clones; about nine tenths occur a single time. 6.9% of the sample is taken by the ten largest.

Remarks on this clone: Its antigen is currently not known. Base quality data are lacking; no much larger clone is found one base away.

The sample's time point label, decoded: baseline before first vaccination. Vaccinee samples were obtained from the UK trials COV001 and COV002, which included a single-blind randomized controlled phase 2/3 trial of AZD1222 (ChAdOx1 nCoV-19) in healthy adults. For TCRbeta chain sequencing, PBMC samples from trial participants were taken at day 0 and at day 28 after the second dose. A distance of 12 bases separates the germline ends of V and J, which lose 7 bases and 6 bases respectively. The CDR3 sequence holds 13 residues, the cysteine and phenylalanine included. Solely the CDR3 DNA is kept, with 39 bases framed from the first base.

Sample: peripheral blood, taken on day 0 of AZD1222 vaccination. The chain is encoded by TRBV12-3 or TRBV12-4 joined to TRBJ2-2, with TRBD2 perhaps the D gene, on 5 matching bases. This clonotype was obtained from an adult in good health. The CDR3 has the sequence CASTMEEPGELFF. In nucleotides, the sequence is TGTGCCAGCACTATGGAGGAACCCGGGGAGCTGTTTTTT.